The source of this T cell receptor (beta chain) is a study of blood T cell repertoires in COVID-19. Across the whole study: Whether acute or convalescent, the COVID-19 samples came from the United States, Italy and Spain. Sources were T cells, B-cell-depleted T cells, or PBMCs; the material itself was cDNA or gDNA.

As handled by the study authors: The assay estimated nucleated cells by amplifying reference gene primers. Only in-frame clones appear in the TCRdb table, and some are missing; sequencing was by immunoSEQ multiplex PCR. Clone size and the V and J calls come from that table; the DNA yielded D and trimming. The table shows approximately 190,000 clones, with less than 90% occurring only once. V was pared by 4 bases and J by 7 bases, with 8 bases of the junction left unmatched. The CDR3 is 13 amino acids. Germline CDR1 reads SQVTM; CDR2 reads ANQGSEA. The sequenced sample consisted of peripheral blood. The chain is built from TRBV29-1 and TRBJ1-1; TRBD1 matches 8 bases. This TCR was recovered from a woman aged 40 to 55 with acute or convalescent COVID-19. Here the CDR3 DNA reads TGCAGCGTTGGGGACAGGAGATCTAATGAAGCTTTCTTT. It codes for CSVGDRRSNEAFF.